This T cell receptor (beta chain) was captured by sequencing in a study of blood T cell repertoires in COVID-19. This clone was detected a few times. The CDR3 sequence is 16 residues long. Trimming shortened V by 0 bases and J by 4 bases, and 15 bases separated the two germline ends. CDR1 is SGHDN and CDR2 is FVKESK in the germline V gene. Authors' processing steps: Estimation of nucleated cell counts relied on the amplification of reference gene primers. Sequencing was performed with immunoSEQ multiplex PCR; in TCRdb, only in-frame clones are kept and a portion is missing. V and J calls and clone size are given by that table; D and trimming were obtained from the DNA. This table holds about 260,000 clones, 88% found once.

Source material: peripheral blood. This sequence joins TRBV14 and TRBJ1-2; D is unresolved. The origin of this receptor is a human donor in a cohort sampled during active COVID-19. Written as DNA, the CDR3 is TGTGCCAGCAGCCAAGAAGCGAACCTCTTTGGCTATGGCTACACCTTC. It is translated as CASSQEANLFGYGYTF. The complete variable domain, with remaining parts taken from reference TRBV14 and TRBJ1-2, reads EAGVTQFPSHSVIEKGQTVTLRCDPISGHDNLYWYRRVMGKEIKFLLHFVKESKQDESGMPNNRFLAERTGGTYSTLKVQPAELEDSGVYFCASSQEANLFGYGYTFGSGTRLTVV.